This T cell receptor beta chain was found in a study of tumor-infiltrating lymphocytes in localized non-small cell lung cancer. Trimming at V came to 3 bases and at J to 5 bases, leaving 6 bases not matched to a gene. The V gene's germline CDR1 is MGHRA and CDR2 YSYEKL. This CDR3 comprises 16 residues. Measured with immunoSEQ multiplex PCR; TCRdb has only the in-frame clones, and not every one. The sample lists thousands of clones; roughly 74% were seen once. This clone was detected a few times. Sequencing used lung tumor tissue. This receptor was identified in a human donor with non-small cell lung cancer. This rearrangement joins TRBV4-1 to TRBJ2-3; 12 bases fit TRBD2. CDR3 sequence reads: CASSHPSGGAGDTQYF. As DNA, the CDR3 is TGCGCCAGCAGCCACCCTAGCGGGGGGGCTGGAGATACGCAGTATTTT.